This passage covers 28 T cell receptor beta chains from one sample sequenced in a study of cytomegalovirus exposure and HLA in healthy donors. 60 Vbeta and 13 Jbeta primers were used in PCR. Assay: immunoSEQ multiplex PCR; the TCRdb copy retains only in-frame clones and omits some. Among about 110,000 clones listed, around 60% were seen once. Input material: PBMCs. These receptors originate from a man aged 25 to 45 in good health and CMV-seropositive.

The chain recombines TRBV11-1 with TRBJ1-5; 8 positions agree with TRBD1. Germline V lookup: CDR1 SGHAT, CDR2 FQDESV (reference sequence). CDR3 length equals 15 residues. Trimming removed 3 bases from V and 1 base from J; junction bases left unmatched: 2. This chain's CDR3 is CASSFSGGSNQPQHF. As DNA, the CDR3 is TGTGCCAGCAGCTTTTCAGGGGGCAGCAATCAGCCCCAGCATTTT.

This clone appeared once. The chain couples TRBV15 to TRBJ2-2; tentatively, D is TRBD1 (6 bases). This CDR3 spans 15 amino acids. Germline V CDR1 and CDR2: LNHNV, YYDKDF (reference sequence). Trimming removed 5 bases at V and 5 bases at J, with 15 bases between. DNA for the CDR3: TGTGCCACCAGCCTAGGATTGAGGGGGACCGGGGAGCTGTTTTTT. Translated: CATSLGLRGTGELFF.

The chain uses TRBV9 and TRBJ1-5, with 12 bases lining up with TRBD1. The germline CDR1 and CDR2 sequences are SGDLS and YYNGEE. The CDR3 is made up of 16 amino acids. The V segment lost 3 bases and the J segment 5 bases; nucleotides outside the gene matches: 6. The CDR3 loop reads CASSDPGTGGHQPQHF. The CDR3 nucleotides read TGTGCCAGCAGCGACCCCGGGACAGGGGGCCATCAGCCCCAGCATTTT.

The chain uses TRBV11-3 and TRBJ1-2; TRBD1 matches 7 bases. Losses at the gene ends were 3 bases for V and 0 bases for J; bases not matched to a gene: 13. Germline V CDR1 and CDR2: SGHNT, YENEEA. The CDR3 runs 18 residues. The CDR3 DNA sequence: TGTGCCAGCAGCTTTAGGGGGCGAGGAAGAGACACTAACTATGGCTACACCTTC. Its translation: CASSFRGRGRDTNYGYTF.

The chain uses TRBV9 and TRBJ2-3, with 7 bases that match TRBD2. With V trimmed by 4 bases and J by 4 bases, 6 bases remained unmatched. This CDR3 contains 14 residues. The germline gives CDR1 SGDLS, CDR2 YYNGEE. The CDR3 loop reads CASSRGGGPDTQYF. DNA for the CDR3: TGTGCCAGCAGCCGGGGCGGGGGTCCAGATACGCAGTATTTT.

V and J are TRBV13 and TRBJ2-1, with a weak D call TRBD1 (7 bases). The germline CDR1 and CDR2 sequences are PRHDT and FYEKMQ (reference sequence). This CDR3 is 12 amino acids long. V lost 6 bases and J 10 bases, leaving 13 bases between the germline ends. This CDR3 is CASRSRGVEQFF. The DNA for the CDR3 is TGTGCCAGCAGATCCAGGGGGGTCGAGCAGTTCTTC. The full variable domain, completed using reference TRBV13 and TRBJ2-1, is AAGVIQSPRHLIKEKRETATLKCYPIPRHDTVYWYQQGPGQDPQFLISFYEKMQSDKGSIPDRFSAQQFSDYHSELNMSSLELGDSALYFCASRSRGVEQFFGPGTRLTVL.

This clone was seen only a few times. The chain is built from TRBV29-1 and TRBJ1-6, with D possibly being TRBD1 (5 bases). V was trimmed by 6 bases and J by 5 bases, leaving 17 bases between them. The germline gives CDR1 SQVTM, CDR2 ANQGSEA. This CDR3 is built from 15 residues. The CDR3 bases are TGCAGCGTCACCCTGGGCTCAGGGAATAATTCACCCCTCCACTTT. It translates to CSVTLGSGNNSPLHF.

In this sample, this clone turned up once. Within the sample, other DNA sequences also encode this same CDR3. This chain links TRBV4-2 with TRBJ1-3; D gene ambiguous. Per the germline V gene, CDR1 is LGHNA and CDR2 is YNFKEQ. This CDR3 region has 15 residues. V was shortened by 1 base and J by 4 bases, with 11 bases between the two germline ends. CDR3 sequence reads: CASSQGPGAGNTIYF. DNA for the CDR3: TGTGCCAGCAGCCAAGGCCCGGGAGCAGGAAACACCATATATTTT.

The chain carries TRBV13 and TRBJ2-7, with TRBD2 identical over 9 bases. J lost 3 bases, V lost 3 bases, and 3 bases had no gene match. The CDR3 is 14 amino acids. From germline, CDR1 is PRHDT and CDR2 FYEKMQ (reference sequence). As DNA, the CDR3 is TGTGCCAGCAGCTTGGAGCGGGGGGTCTACGAGCAGTACTTC. As protein: CASSLERGVYEQYF.

This clone was counted only a few times. The chain links TRBV6-1 to TRBJ2-1; D remains ambiguous. Trimming took off 11 bases at V and 6 bases at J, with 20 bases between the two ends. Germline-derived CDR1 and CDR2 are MNHNS and SASEGT. This CDR3 has 14 residues. CDR3 in DNA: TGTGCCTCAGCTCAGGAATCGGCCTTCAATGAGCAGTTCTTC. Translated, it gives CASAQESAFNEQFF.

This clone was seen many times. This chain links TRBV11-3 with TRBJ1-1, with D perhaps matching TRBD1 (6 bases). V was trimmed by 3 bases and J by 10 bases, leaving 12 bases between them. Germline values: CDR1 SGHNT, CDR2 YENEEA. The CDR3 is made up of 12 amino acids. The chain's CDR3 is CASSLDDRRAFF. CDR3 DNA sequence: TGTGCCAGCAGCTTGGACGACAGGAGAGCTTTCTTT.

The genes are TRBV10-1 and TRBJ1-3; perhaps TRBD1 as D (6 bases). The V gene's germline CDR1 is WNHNN and CDR2 SYGVQD (reference sequence). The CDR3 loop spans 15 amino acids. The V end was cut by 6 bases, the J end by 6 bases, with 18 bases between. The CDR3, as DNA: TGCGCCAGCAGGAGCCACGGGACAAGAAAAAACACCATATATTTT. As protein: CASRSHGTRKNTIYF.

The genes are TRBV6-5 and TRBJ1-2; D gene uncertain. Germline V gives CDR1 MNHEY, CDR2 SVGAGI. With 8 bases removed from V and 8 bases from J, the gap between germline ends came to 12 bases. This CDR3 spans 11 amino acids. CDR3 loop: CASRYLTGYTF. In nucleotides, the CDR3 is TGTGCCAGCCGCTACCTAACCGGCTACACCTTC.

The V and J genes are TRBV5-1 and TRBJ2-1; 10 nucleotides align to TRBD2. The length of the CDR3 is 16 residues. In germline, CDR1 is SGHRS, CDR2 YFSETQ. Trimming took 4 bases from V and 8 from J; bases not matched to a gene: 12. The DNA for the CDR3 is TGCGCCAGCAGCGGGATGGAGCGGGGGGGCGGTCATGAGCAGTTCTTC. Translating gives CASSGMERGGGHEQFF.

The rearrangement links TRBV5-1 to TRBJ1-1; unclear D gene. The germline CDR1 and CDR2 sequences are SGHRS and YFSETQ. V lost 0 bases and J lost 1, with 7 bases in between. CDR3 length: 14 amino acids. CDR3 sequence reads: CASSLVSRNTEAFF. In nucleotides, the CDR3 is TGCGCCAGCAGCTTGGTCTCCAGGAACACTGAAGCTTTCTTT.

The gene calls are TRBV14 and TRBJ1-6; D gene unclear. V lost 3 bases and J lost 9, with 9 bases in between. Germline V gene data show CDR1 as SGHDN and CDR2 as FVKESK. There are 13 residues in the CDR3. CDR3 in amino acids: CASSQASGSPLHF. CDR3 nucleotide sequence: TGTGCCAGCAGCCAGGCTTCAGGTTCACCCCTCCACTTT. Using reference TRBV14 and TRBJ1-6 for the parts outside the CDR3, the full variable domain is EAGVTQFPSHSVIEKGQTVTLRCDPISGHDNLYWYRRVMGKEIKFLLHFVKESKQDESGMPNNRFLAERTGGTYSTLKVQPAELEDSGVYFCASSQASGSPLHFGNGTRLTVT.

This chain uses TRBV7-2 with TRBJ2-5, with 10 bases matching TRBD2. The V segment lost 8 bases and the J segment 1 base; nucleotides outside the gene matches: 4. CDR3 length: 14 amino acids. Germline V gives CDR1 SGHTA, CDR2 FQGNSA. The CDR3 sequence is CASGLAGAQETQYF. CDR3 in DNA: TGTGCCAGCGGGCTAGCGGGGGCCCAAGAGACCCAGTACTTC.

The chain uses TRBV5-5 and TRBJ1-2; D ambiguous. Germline V gene data show CDR1 as SGHKS and CDR2 as YYEKEE (reference sequence). V was clipped by 3 bases and J by 7 bases, with 13 bases between them. The CDR3 extends over 13 amino acids. The DNA of the CDR3 is TGTGCCAGCAGCTATACCCTATCCACTGGCTACACCTTC. Protein: CASSYTLSTGYTF.

This clone was recorded only once. The chain is built from TRBV7-9 and TRBJ1-5; D possibly corresponds to TRBD1 (5 bases). From germline, CDR1 is SEHNR and CDR2 FQNEAQ (reference sequence). V lost 0 bases and J lost 5, with 11 bases in between. The CDR3 runs 15 residues. The CDR3 loop reads CASSLAGEGDQPQHF. CDR3 DNA: TGTGCCAGCAGCTTAGCAGGGGAAGGGGATCAGCCCCAGCATTTT. The whole variable domain, filled in from reference TRBV7-9 and TRBJ1-5, reads DTGVSQNPRHKITKRGQNVTFRCDPISEHNRLYWYRQTLGQGPEFLTYFQNEAQLEKSRLLSDRFSAERPKGSFSTLEIQRTEQGDSAMYLCASSLAGEGDQPQHFGDGTRLSIL.

The CDR3 nucleotides are TGTGCCAGCAGCTTGGGCAGGCCCATGAACACTGAAGCTTTCTTT. Its translation: CASSLGRPMNTEAFF. The chain combines TRBV5-6 with TRBJ1-1, with D hard to call. The CDR3 consists of 15 residues. The V end lost 0 bases, the J end lost 0 bases, and 9 bases lay between the germline ends. Germline loops: CDR1 SGHDT, CDR2 YYEEEE.

This clone was detected a few times. This rearrangement joins TRBV2 to TRBJ2-3, with 9 positions matching TRBD2. This CDR3 is built from 13 residues. Germline values: CDR1 SNHLY, CDR2 FYNNEI. The V segment lost 10 bases and the J segment 2 bases; nucleotides outside the gene matches: 4. CDR3 bases: TGTGCCAAATCTAGCGGGGCCACAGATACGCAGTATTTT. Its protein is CAKSSGATDTQYF.

The chain joins TRBV9 to TRBJ2-7; TRBD1 might be the D (5 bases). Germline CDR1 reads SGDLS; CDR2 reads YYNGEE. CDR3 size: 16 residues. V was cut by 3 bases and J by 0 bases, with 16 bases left in between. This chain's CDR3 is CASSDSQDGSSYEQYF. Written as DNA, the CDR3 is TGTGCCAGCAGCGACTCACAGGACGGTAGCTCCTACGAGCAGTACTTC.

This clone was picked up a small number of times. CDR3 coding DNA: TGTGCCAGCTCACCACGCTCAGGGCCCGGAAACACCATATATTTT. Protein: CASSPRSGPGNTIYF. This chain links TRBV18 with TRBJ1-3, with D tentatively TRBD1 (5 bases). There are 15 residues in the CDR3. CDR1 and CDR2 (germline): KGHSH, LQKENI. V was cut by 1 base and J by 4 bases, with 11 bases left in between.

This clone was found a few times. V and J are TRBV5-4 and TRBJ2-7; 9 nucleotides line up with TRBD1. Trimming took 4 bases from V and 7 from J; bases not matched to a gene: 9. Germline CDR1 and CDR2: SGHNT and YYREEE (reference sequence). This CDR3 region has 14 residues. CDR3 DNA sequence: TGTGCCAGCAGCGTACCACAGGGGGCTGGGGAGCAGTACTTC. It specifies CASSVPQGAGEQYF.

The genes are TRBV10-3 and TRBJ2-1; a possible D gene is TRBD2 (6 bases). Trimming removed 2 bases at V and 8 bases at J, with 19 bases between. CDR1 is ENHRY and CDR2 is SYGVKD in the germline V gene. The CDR3 runs 16 residues. CDR3 sequence: CAISERAGGAVDEQFF. Written as DNA, the CDR3 is TGTGCCATCAGTGAGAGGGCGGGCGGGGCTGTTGATGAGCAGTTCTTC.

The CDR3 DNA is TGCAGCGTTATTAACCCCGGGACTCCCAATGAGCAGTTCTTC. This sequence encodes CSVINPGTPNEQFF. This chain joins TRBV29-1 and TRBJ2-1; possible D gene TRBD2, 6 bases. The CDR3 loop spans 14 amino acids. Germline assignment: CDR1 SQVTM and CDR2 ANQGSEA. Trimming cost V 5 bases and J 6 bases, with 17 bases left between them.

This chain connects TRBV27 to TRBJ1-2; the match to TRBD1 covers 7 bases. The CDR3 extends over 15 amino acids. V lost 4 bases to trimming and J lost 6 bases; unmatched junction nucleotides: 11. Germline V gives CDR1 MNHEY, CDR2 SMNVEV (reference sequence). CDR3 in amino acids: CASSSLRDRRDGYTF. As DNA, the CDR3 is TGTGCCAGCAGTTCCCTCCGGGACAGAAGGGATGGCTACACCTTC.

The chain employs TRBV7-2 and TRBJ2-7, with 8 bases identical to TRBD2. The CDR3 spans 16 residues. Germline CDR1 and CDR2: SGHTA and FQGNSA. Trimming removed 4 bases from V and 0 bases from J; junction bases left unmatched: 8. The CDR3 sequence: CASSSRGGISSYEQYF. CDR3 coding DNA: TGTGCCAGCAGCTCCCGGGGGGGGATTAGCTCCTACGAGCAGTACTTC.